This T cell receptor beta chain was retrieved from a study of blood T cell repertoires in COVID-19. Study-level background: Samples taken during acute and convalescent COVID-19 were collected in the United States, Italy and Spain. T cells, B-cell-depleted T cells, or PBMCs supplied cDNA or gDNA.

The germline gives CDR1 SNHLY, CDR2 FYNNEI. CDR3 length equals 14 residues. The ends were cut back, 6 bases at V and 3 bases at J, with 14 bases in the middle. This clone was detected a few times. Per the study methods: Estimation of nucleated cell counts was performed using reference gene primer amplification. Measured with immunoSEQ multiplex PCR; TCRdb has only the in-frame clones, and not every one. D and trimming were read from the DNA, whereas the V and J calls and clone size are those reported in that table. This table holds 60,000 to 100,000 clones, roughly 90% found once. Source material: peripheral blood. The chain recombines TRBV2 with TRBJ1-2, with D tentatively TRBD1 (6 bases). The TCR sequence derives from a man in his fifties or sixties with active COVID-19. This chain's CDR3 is CASSARGAHYGYTF. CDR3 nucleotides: TGTGCCAGCAGCGCCAGGGGAGCTCACTATGGCTACACCTTC.